This T cell receptor beta chain was found in a study of shared clonotypes between healthy human individuals. Study-wide findings and caveats: Naive subsets usually exceeded memory subsets in estimated richness. Against clonotypes common to all four donors, non-shared ones had lower generation probabilities.

The V end lost 5 bases, the J end lost 3 bases, and 5 bases lay between the germline ends. In germline, CDR1 is SQVTM, CDR2 ANQGSEA. This CDR3 spans 11 amino acids. Worth noting for this clone: As yet, its antigen is unknown. Other DNA sequences within the sample encode an identical CDR3.

The assay was immunoSEQ multiplex PCR, and TCRdb's table has in-frame clones only and misses some. The profile shows roughly 1,500,000 clones, approximately 98.5% of them singletons. The sequence derives from a man aged 30 to 39 in good health. Sequencing input: naive CD4+ T cells sorted from blood. Sample subset: CD45RA+ positively selected. J is TRBJ2-1 and V is TRBV29-1; D is unresolved. This CDR3 is CSVQGYNEQFF. CDR3 coding DNA: TGCAGCGTTCAAGGCTACAATGAGCAGTTCTTC.